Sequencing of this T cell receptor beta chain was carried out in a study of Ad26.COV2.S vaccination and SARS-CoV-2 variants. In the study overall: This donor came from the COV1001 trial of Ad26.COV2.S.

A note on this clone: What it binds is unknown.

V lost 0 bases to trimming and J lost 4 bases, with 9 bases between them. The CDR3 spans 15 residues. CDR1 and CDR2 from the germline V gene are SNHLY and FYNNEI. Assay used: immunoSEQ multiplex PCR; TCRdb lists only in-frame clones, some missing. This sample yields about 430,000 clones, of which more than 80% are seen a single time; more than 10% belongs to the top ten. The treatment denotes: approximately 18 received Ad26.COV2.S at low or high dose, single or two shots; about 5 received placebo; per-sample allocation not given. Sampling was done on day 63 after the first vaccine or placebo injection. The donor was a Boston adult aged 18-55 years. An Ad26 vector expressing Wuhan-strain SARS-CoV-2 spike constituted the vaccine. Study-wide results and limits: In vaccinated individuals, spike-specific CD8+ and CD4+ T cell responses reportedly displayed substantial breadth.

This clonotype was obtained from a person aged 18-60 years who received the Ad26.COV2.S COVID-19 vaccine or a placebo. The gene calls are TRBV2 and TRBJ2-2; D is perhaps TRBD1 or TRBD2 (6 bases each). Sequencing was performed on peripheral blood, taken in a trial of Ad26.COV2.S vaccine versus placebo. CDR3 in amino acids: CASSEAGGATGELFF. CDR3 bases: TGTGCCAGCAGTGAAGCCGGGGGCGCCACCGGGGAGCTGTTTTTT.